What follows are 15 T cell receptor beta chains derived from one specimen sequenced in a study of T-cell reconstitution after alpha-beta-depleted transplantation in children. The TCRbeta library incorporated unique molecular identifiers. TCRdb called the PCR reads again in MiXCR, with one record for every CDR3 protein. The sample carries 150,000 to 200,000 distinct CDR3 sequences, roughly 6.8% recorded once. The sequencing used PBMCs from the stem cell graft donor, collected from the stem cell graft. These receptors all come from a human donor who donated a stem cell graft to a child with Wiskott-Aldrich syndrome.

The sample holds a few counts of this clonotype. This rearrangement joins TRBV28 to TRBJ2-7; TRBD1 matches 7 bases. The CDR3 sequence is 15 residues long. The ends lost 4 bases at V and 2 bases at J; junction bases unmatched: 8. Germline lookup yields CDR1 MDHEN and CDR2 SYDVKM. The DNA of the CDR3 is TGTGCCAGCAGTTCCCAACGGGACAGACCCTACGAGCAGTACTTC. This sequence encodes CASSSQRDRPYEQYF.

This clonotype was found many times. CDR3 loop: CASSQSGTSGRTQYF. The CDR3 DNA reads as TGTGCCAGCTCACAGTCCGGGACTAGCGGGAGGACGCAGTATTTT. V is TRBV18 and J is TRBJ2-3; 15 positions agree with TRBD2. J gave up 9 bases and V 4 bases, and 5 bases lay outside the gene matches. The germline CDR1 and CDR2 sequences are KGHSH and LQKENI. The CDR3 runs 15 residues.

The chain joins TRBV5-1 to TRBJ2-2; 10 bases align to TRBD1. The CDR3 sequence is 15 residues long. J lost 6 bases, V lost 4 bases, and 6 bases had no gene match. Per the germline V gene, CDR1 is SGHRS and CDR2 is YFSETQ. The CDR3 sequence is CASSQTGTGAGELFF. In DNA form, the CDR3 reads TGCGCCAGCAGCCAGACCGGGACAGGGGCCGGGGAGCTGTTTTTT.

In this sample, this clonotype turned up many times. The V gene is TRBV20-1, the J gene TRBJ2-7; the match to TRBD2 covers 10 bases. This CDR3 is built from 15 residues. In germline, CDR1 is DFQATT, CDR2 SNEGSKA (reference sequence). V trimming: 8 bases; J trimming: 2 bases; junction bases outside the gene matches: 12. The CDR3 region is CSLLSSGSLPYEQYF. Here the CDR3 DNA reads TGCAGTTTGCTCTCTAGCGGGAGTCTTCCCTACGAGCAGTACTTC.

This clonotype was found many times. CDR3 DNA sequence: TGTGCCAGCATTCGATCACCGACCCAAGAGACCCAGTACTTC. Its protein product is CASIRSPTQETQYF. This chain connects TRBV6-2 or TRBV6-3 to TRBJ2-5; D ambiguous. There are 14 residues in the CDR3. V was shortened by 7 bases and J by 1 base, with 13 bases between the two germline ends. Germline assignment: CDR1 MNHEY and CDR2 SVGEGT.

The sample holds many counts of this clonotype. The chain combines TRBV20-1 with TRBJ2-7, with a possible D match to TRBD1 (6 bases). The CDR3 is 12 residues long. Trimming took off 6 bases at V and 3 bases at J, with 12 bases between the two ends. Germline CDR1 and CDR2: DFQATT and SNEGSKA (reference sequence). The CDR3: CSAAADSYEQYF. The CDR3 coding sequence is TGCAGTGCCGCGGCGGACAGCTACGAGCAGTACTTC.

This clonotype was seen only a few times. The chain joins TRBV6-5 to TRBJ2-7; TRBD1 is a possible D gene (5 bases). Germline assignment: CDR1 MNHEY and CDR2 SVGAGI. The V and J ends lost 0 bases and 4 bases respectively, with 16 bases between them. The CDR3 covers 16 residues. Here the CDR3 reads CASSYSSIGVAYEQYF. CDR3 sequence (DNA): TGTGCCAGCAGTTACTCTTCGATAGGGGTCGCGTACGAGCAGTACTTC.

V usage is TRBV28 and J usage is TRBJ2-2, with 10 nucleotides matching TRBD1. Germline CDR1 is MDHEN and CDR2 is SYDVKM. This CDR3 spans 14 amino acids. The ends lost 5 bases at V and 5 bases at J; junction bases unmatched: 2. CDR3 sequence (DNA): TGTGCCAGCAGTCCGGGACAGGGGACCGGGGAGCTGTTTTTT. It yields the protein CASSPGQGTGELFF.

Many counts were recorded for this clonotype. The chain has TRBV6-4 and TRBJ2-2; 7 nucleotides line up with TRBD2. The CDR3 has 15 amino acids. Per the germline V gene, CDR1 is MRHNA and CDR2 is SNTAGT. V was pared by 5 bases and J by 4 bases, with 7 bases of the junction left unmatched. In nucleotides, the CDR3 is TGTGCCAGCAGTAGGGAGGGCCAGTCCACCGGGGAGCTGTTTTTT. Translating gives CASSREGQSTGELFF.

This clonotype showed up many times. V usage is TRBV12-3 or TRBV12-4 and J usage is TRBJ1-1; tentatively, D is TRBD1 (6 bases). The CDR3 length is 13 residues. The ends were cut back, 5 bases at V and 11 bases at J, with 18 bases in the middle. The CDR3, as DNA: TGTGCCAGCAGTGCCCGACAGGTATGGCAGGCTTTCTTT. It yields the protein CASSARQVWQAFF.

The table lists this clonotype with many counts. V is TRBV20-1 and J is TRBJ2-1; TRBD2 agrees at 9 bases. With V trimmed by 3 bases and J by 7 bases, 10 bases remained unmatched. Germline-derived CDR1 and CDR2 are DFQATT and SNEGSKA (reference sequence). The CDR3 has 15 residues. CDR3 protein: CSASPLAGPRNEQFF. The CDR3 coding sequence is TGCAGTGCTAGTCCCCTAGCGGGACCTAGGAATGAGCAGTTCTTC.

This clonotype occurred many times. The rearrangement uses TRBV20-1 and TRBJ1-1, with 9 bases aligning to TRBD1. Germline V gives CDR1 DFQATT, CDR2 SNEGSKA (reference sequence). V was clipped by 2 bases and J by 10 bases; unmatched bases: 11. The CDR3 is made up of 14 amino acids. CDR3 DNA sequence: TGCAGTGCTAGAACACGGACAGGGGACAGCGCAGCTTTCTTT. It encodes CSARTRTGDSAAFF.

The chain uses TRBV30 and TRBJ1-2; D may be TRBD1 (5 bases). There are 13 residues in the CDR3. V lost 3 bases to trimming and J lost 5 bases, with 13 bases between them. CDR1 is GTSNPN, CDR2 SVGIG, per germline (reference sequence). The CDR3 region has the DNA TGTGCCTGGAGCACCGGGACCAGATATGGCTACACCTTC. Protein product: CAWSTGTRYGYTF.

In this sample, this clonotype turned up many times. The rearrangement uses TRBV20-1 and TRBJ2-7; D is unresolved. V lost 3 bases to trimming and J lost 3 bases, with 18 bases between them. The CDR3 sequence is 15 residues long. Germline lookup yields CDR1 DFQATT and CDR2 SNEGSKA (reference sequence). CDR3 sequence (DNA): TGCAGTGCTAGCGTAGAACCCTTAACGCACTACGAGCAGTACTTC. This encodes CSASVEPLTHYEQYF.

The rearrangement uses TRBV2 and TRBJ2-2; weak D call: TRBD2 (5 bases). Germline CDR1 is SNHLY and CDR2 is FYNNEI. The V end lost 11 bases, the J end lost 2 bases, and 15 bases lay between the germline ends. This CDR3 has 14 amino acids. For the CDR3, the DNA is TGTGCCGTAGCCCCGAGGGAAAACACCGGGGAGCTGTTTTTT. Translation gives CAVAPRENTGELFF.